The entry below gives a single T cell receptor (beta chain) sequence along with its context. Its recognized antigen is unknown. No much larger clonotype is one base removed from it; base qualities were not supplied. Library preparation used the immunoSEQ multiplex PCR assay. TCRdb retrieved this table from immuneACCESS and kept in-frame rearrangements only. Not all clones are present; in checked studies, unresolved V genes account for under half, and no reason is known for the remainder. The sample table holds over 100,000 clones, of which more than 85% were seen once. Approximately 15% of the sample goes to the ten largest clones. From the cysteine through the phenylalanine, the CDR3 covers 14 amino acids. Kept here is only the CDR3 DNA, which spans 42 bases and is read in frame from base 1. Based on the germline V gene (reference sequence), the CDR1 and CDR2 sequences are LNHNV and YYDKDF. The V and J ends are trimmed by 0 bases and 4 bases, leaving 9 bases between them.

The data stem from a study of control samples from healthy donors and cancer patients (dated by TCRdb to 2018 to 2020). Recombination connected TRBV15 to TRBJ2-5; possibly the D gene is TRBD1, per 6 matching bases. Sequenced material: blood. This TCR derives from a woman aged 45-65 years in good health. The DNA is as follows: TGTGCCACCAGCAGAGACAGGGGTCCAGAGACCCAGTACTTC. It translates to CATSRDRGPETQYF.